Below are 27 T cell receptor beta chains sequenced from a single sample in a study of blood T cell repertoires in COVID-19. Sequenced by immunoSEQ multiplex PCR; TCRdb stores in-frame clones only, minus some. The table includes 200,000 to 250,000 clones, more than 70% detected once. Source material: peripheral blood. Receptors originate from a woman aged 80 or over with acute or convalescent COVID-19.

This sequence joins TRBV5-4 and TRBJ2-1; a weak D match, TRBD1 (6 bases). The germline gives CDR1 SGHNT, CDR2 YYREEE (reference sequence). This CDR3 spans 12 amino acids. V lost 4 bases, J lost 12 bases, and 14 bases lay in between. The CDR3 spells CASSIELGGQFF. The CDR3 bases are TGTGCCAGCAGCATAGAACTAGGGGGGCAGTTCTTC. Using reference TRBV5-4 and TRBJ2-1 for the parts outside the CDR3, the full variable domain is ETGVTQSPTHLIKTRGQQVTLRCSSQSGHNTVSWYQQALGQGPQFIFQYYREEENGRGNFPPRFSGLQFPNYSSELNVNALELDDSALYLCASSIELGGQFFGPGTRLTVL.

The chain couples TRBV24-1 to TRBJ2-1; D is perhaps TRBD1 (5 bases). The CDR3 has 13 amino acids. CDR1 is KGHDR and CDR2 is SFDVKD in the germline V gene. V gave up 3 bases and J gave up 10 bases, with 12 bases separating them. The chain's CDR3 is CATSDTLWGEQFF. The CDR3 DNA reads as TGTGCCACCAGTGATACCCTTTGGGGCGAGCAGTTCTTC.

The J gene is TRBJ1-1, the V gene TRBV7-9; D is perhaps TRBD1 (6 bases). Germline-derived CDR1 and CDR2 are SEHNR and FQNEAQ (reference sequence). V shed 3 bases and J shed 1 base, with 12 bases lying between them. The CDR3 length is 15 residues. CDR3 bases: TGTGCCAGCAGCTTGGGGGCCCTCAAGAACACTGAAGCTTTCTTT. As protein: CASSLGALKNTEAFF.

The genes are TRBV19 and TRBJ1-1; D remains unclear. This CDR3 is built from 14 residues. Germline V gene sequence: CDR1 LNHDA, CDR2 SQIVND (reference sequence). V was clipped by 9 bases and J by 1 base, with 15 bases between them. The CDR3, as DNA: TGTGCCAGCTCCGGCCGGGTTCAGAACACTGAAGCTTTCTTT. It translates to CASSGRVQNTEAFF.

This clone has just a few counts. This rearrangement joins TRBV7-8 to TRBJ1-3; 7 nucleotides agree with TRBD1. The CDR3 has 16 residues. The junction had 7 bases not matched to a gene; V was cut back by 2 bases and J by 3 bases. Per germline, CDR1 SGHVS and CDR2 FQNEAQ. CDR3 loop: CASSLSLDRFGNTIYF. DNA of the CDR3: TGTGCCAGCAGCTTATCGCTGGACAGGTTTGGAAACACCATATATTTT.

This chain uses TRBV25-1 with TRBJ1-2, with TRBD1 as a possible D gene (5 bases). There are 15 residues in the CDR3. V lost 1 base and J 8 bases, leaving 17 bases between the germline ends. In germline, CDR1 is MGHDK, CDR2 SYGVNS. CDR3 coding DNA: TGTGCCAGCAGTGAATTTTTAGGAAGAAAGGGGGGCTACACCTTC. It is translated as CASSEFLGRKGGYTF.

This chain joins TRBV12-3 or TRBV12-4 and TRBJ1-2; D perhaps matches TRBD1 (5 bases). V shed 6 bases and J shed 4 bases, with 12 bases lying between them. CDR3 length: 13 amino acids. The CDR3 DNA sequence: TGTGCCAGCAGGAGGACGGACACCTATGGCTACACCTTC. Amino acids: CASRRTDTYGYTF.

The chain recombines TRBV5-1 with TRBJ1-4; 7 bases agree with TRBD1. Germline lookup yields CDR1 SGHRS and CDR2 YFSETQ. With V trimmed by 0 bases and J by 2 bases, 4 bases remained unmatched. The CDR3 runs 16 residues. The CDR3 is CASSLAGRGTNEKLFF. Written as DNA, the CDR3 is TGCGCCAGCAGCTTGGCTGGCAGGGGGACTAATGAAAAACTGTTTTTT.

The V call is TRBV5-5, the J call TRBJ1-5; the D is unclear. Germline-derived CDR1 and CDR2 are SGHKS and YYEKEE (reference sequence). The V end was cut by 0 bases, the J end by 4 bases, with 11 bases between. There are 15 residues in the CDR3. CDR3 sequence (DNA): TGTGCCAGCAGCTTGGTAGAGACACAAAATCAGCCCCAGCATTTT. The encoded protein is CASSLVETQNQPQHF.

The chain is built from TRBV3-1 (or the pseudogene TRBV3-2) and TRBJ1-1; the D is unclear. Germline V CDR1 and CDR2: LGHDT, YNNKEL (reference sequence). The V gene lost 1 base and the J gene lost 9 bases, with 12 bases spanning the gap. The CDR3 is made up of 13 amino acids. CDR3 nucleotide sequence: TGTGCCAGCAGCCAAGCCGGGATCCCTAAAGCTTTCTTT. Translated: CASSQAGIPKAFF.

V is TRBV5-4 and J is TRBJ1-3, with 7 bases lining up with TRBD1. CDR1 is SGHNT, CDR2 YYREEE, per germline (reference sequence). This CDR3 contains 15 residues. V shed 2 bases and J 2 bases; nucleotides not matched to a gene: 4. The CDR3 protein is CASSFRGTAGNTIYF. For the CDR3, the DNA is TGTGCCAGCAGCTTCAGGGGGACAGCTGGAAACACCATATATTTT.

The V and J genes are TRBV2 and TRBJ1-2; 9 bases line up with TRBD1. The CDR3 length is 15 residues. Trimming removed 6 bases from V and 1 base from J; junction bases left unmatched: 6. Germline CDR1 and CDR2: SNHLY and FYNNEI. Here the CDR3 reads CASSPDRGNNYGYTF. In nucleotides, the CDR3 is TGTGCCAGCAGCCCAGACAGGGGGAATAACTATGGCTACACCTTC.

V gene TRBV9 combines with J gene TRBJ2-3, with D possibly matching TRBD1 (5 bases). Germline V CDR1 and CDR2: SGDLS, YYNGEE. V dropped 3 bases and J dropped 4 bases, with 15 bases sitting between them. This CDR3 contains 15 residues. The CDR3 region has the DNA TGTGCCAGCAGCGCCGAAGGGGCGCGCGCAGATACGCAGTATTTT. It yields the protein CASSAEGARADTQYF.

The CDR3 sequence: CASSTRQPNTEAFF. Written as DNA, the CDR3 is TGCGCCAGCAGCACACGACAGCCGAACACTGAAGCTTTCTTT. The chain links TRBV5-1 to TRBJ1-1; weak D call: TRBD1 (5 bases). The CDR3 consists of 14 residues. The germline gives CDR1 SGHRS, CDR2 YFSETQ. Trimming stripped 4 bases from V and 1 base from J, with 11 bases between.

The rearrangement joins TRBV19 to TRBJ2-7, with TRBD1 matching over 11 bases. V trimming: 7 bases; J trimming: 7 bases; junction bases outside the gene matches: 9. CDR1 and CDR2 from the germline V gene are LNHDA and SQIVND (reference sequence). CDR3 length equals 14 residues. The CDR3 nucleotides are TGTGCCAGTAATCCGGGACAGGGGGTGTGGGAGCAGTACTTC. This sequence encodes CASNPGQGVWEQYF.

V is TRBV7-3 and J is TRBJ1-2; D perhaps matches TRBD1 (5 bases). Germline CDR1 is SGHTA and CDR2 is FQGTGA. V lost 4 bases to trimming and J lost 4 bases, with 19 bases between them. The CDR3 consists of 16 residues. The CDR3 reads CASSSMGGTRAYGYTF. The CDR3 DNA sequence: TGTGCCAGCAGCTCAATGGGGGGGACCCGGGCCTATGGCTACACCTTC.

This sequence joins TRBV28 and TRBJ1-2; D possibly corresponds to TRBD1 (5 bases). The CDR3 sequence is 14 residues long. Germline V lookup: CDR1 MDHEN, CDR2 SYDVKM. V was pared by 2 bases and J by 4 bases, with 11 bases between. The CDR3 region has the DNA TGTGCCAGCAGTTTACGGGGGGGAAGCTATGGCTACACCTTC. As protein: CASSLRGGSYGYTF.

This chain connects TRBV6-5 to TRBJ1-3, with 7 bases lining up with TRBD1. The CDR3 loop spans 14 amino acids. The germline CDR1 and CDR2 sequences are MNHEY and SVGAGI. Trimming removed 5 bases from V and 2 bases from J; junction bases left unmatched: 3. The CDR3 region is CASSSGQAGNTIYF. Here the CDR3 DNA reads TGTGCCAGCAGTAGCGGACAGGCTGGAAACACCATATATTTT.

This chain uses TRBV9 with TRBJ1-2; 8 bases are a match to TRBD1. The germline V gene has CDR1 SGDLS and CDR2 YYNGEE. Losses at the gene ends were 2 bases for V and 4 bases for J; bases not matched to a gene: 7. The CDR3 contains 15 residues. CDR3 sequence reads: CASSVSRGLSYGYTF. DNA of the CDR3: TGTGCCAGCAGCGTTTCCAGGGGGCTCTCCTATGGCTACACCTTC.

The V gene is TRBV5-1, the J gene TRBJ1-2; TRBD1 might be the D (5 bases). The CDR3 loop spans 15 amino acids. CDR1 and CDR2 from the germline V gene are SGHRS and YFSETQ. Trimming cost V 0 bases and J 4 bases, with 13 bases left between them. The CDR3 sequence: CASSLEWGGSYGYTF. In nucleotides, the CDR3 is TGCGCCAGCAGCTTGGAGTGGGGCGGAAGCTATGGCTACACCTTC.

The CDR3: CASSLDPQGYGYTF. The CDR3 region has the DNA TGTGCCAGCAGCTTAGATCCACAGGGTTATGGCTACACCTTC. The chain couples TRBV11-3 to TRBJ1-2; D possibly corresponds to TRBD1 (6 bases). This CDR3 contains 14 residues. Germline values: CDR1 SGHNT, CDR2 YENEEA. V was pared by 0 bases and J by 5 bases, with 10 bases between.

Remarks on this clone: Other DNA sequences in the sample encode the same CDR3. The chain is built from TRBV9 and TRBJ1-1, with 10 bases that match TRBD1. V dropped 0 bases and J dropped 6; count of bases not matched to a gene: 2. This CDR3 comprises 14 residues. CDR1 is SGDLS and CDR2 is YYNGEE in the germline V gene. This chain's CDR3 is CASSVAGQGSEAFF. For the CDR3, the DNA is TGTGCCAGCAGCGTAGCGGGACAGGGGTCTGAAGCTTTCTTT. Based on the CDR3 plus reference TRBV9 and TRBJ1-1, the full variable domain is DSGVTQTPKHLITATGQRVTLRCSPRSGDLSVYWYQQSLDQGLQFLIQYYNGEERAKGNILERFSAQQFPDLHSELNLSSLELGDSALYFCASSVAGQGSEAFFGQGTRLTVV.

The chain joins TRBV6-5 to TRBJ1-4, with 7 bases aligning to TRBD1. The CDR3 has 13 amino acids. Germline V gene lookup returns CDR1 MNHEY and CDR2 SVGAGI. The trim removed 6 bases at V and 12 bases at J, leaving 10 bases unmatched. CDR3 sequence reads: CASSNLRDSELFF. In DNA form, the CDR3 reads TGTGCCAGCAGCAACCTCCGGGACAGCGAACTGTTTTTT.

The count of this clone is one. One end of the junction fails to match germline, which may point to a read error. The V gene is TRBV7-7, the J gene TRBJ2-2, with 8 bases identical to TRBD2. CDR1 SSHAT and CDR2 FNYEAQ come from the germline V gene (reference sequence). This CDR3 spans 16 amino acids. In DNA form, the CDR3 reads TGTGCTAGCAGCTTAGCGGGACTAGGTTACACCGGGGAGCTGTTTTTT. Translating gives CASSLAGLGYTGELFF.

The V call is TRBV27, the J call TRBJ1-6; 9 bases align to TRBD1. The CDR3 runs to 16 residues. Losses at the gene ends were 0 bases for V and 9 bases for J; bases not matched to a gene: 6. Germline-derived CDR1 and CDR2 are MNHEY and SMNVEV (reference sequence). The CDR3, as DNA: TGTGCCAGCAGTTTATCCAAGACAGGGGGTGGTTCACCCCTCCACTTT. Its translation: CASSLSKTGGGSPLHF.

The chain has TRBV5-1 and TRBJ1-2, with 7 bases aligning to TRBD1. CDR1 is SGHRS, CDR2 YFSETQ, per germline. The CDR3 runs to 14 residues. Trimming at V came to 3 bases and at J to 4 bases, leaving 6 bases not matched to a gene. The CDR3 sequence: CASSWGQQPYGYTF. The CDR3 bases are TGCGCCAGCAGCTGGGGACAGCAGCCCTATGGCTACACCTTC.

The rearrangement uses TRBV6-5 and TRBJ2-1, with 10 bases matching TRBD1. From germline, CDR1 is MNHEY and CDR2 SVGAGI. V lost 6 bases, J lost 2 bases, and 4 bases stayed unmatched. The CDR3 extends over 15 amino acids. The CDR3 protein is CASRQTGGTYNEQFF. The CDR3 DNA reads TGTGCCAGCAGACAGACAGGGGGCACCTACAATGAGCAGTTCTTC.